A selection of T cell receptor beta chains follows, all from one sample in a study of cytomegalovirus exposure and HLA in healthy donors. The assay was immunoSEQ multiplex PCR, and TCRdb's table has in-frame clones only and misses some. The specimen's table records more than 95,000 clones. Specimen: PBMCs. These receptors all stem from a man aged 35 to 55 in good health and CMV-seronegative. Each CDR3 is given with its conserved first and last residue. Fields, in order: CDR3 protein, CDR3 DNA, CDR3 length, D gene, J gene, V gene. The D gene is left open where the match is weak.

CASSTTSGRAADTQYF,TGTGCCAGTAGCACGACTAGCGGGAGGGCCGCAGATACGCAGTATTTT,16,TRBD2,TRBJ2-3,TRBV19
CAITGEGTQYF,TGTGCCATAACAGGGGAAGGTACGCAGTATTTT,11,TRBD1,TRBJ2-3,TRBV10-3
CASSFERGAPQETQYF,TGTGCCAGTAGTTTCGAGCGGGGGGCCCCACAAGAGACCCAGTACTTC,16,TRBD2,TRBJ2-5,TRBV19
CASSPGTENQPQHF,TGTGCCAGCAGCCCAGGGACAGAAAATCAGCCCCAGCATTTT,14,TRBD1,TRBJ1-5,TRBV7-2
CASSFAEDRGRYF,TGTGCCAGTAGTTTCGCAGAGGACAGGGGGCGATACTTC,13,TRBD1,TRBJ2-4,TRBV19
CASSPDRDGADTQYF,TGTGCCAGCAGTCCAGACAGGGATGGTGCAGATACGCAGTATTTT,15,TRBD1,TRBJ2-3,TRBV6-4
CASTTRQGGVSGYTF,TGTGCCAGCACCACCAGGCAGGGAGGGGTCTCCGGCTACACCTTC,15,.,TRBJ1-2,TRBV2
CASGYPGGQPQHF,TGTGCCAGCGGGTACCCGGGGGGTCAGCCCCAGCATTTT,13,.,TRBJ1-5,TRBV28
CASSGSRGSYNEQFF,TGTGCCAGCAGTGGAAGTAGGGGCTCCTACAATGAGCAGTTCTTC,15,.,TRBJ2-1,TRBV6-5
CASSVAPGVAGTYEQYF,TGTGCCAGCAGCGTAGCCCCTGGGGTAGCGGGGACCTACGAGCAGTACTTC,17,TRBD2,TRBJ2-7,TRBV9
CASSPPSGNYGYTF,TGTGCCAGCTCACCACCGTCAGGGAACTATGGCTACACCTTC,14,.,TRBJ1-2,TRBV18
CASSQLGSQDRGYTF,TGTGCCAGCAGTCAACTAGGGTCCCAGGATAGGGGCTACACCTTC,15,.,TRBJ1-2,TRBV28
CASSYGQSTDTRYF,TGCGCCAGCAGCTATGGACAAAGCACAGATACGCGGTATTTT,14,.,TRBJ2-3,TRBV5-1
CASSPLEVYNEQFF,TGTGCCAGCTCACCACTCGAGGTTTACAATGAGCAGTTCTTC,14,.,TRBJ2-1,TRBV18
CASSVRDRYEQYF,TGTGCCAGCAGTGTACGGGACAGGTACGAGCAGTACTTC,13,TRBD1,TRBJ2-7,TRBV2
CASSLSSGVEAFF,TGTGCCAGCAGCTTAAGTTCGGGGGTTGAAGCTTTCTTT,13,.,TRBJ1-1,TRBV7-9
CASSRETGTGQGEQYF,TGCGCCAGCAGCCGAGAAACCGGGACAGGGCAGGGCGAGCAGTACTTC,16,TRBD1,TRBJ2-7,TRBV4-1
CASRTQVSYNEQFF,TGTGCCAGTAGAACACAGGTCTCCTACAATGAGCAGTTCTTC,14,.,TRBJ2-1,TRBV19
CASSLRDRGNQPQHF,TGTGCCAGCAGCTTGCGGGACAGGGGGAATCAGCCCCAGCATTTT,15,TRBD1,TRBJ1-5,TRBV5-1
CASSLAGGKTDTQYF,TGCGCCAGCAGCCTAGCGGGGGGGAAGACAGATACGCAGTATTTT,15,TRBD2,TRBJ2-3,TRBV4-3
CASTGTGVPYEQYF,TGTGCCAGCACCGGGACAGGGGTACCCTACGAGCAGTACTTC,14,TRBD1,TRBJ2-7,TRBV6-5
CASSDPPGQGAKNIQYF,TGTGCCAGCAGCGATCCCCCGGGACAGGGAGCCAAAAACATTCAGTACTTC,17,TRBD1,TRBJ2-4,TRBV27
CASSQGLGTAGYEQYF,TGTGCCAGCTCACAGGGATTAGGGACAGCAGGTTACGAGCAGTACTTC,16,TRBD1,TRBJ2-7,TRBV18
CASSLGLQETQYF,TGTGCCAGCAGCTTGGGACTCCAAGAGACCCAGTACTTC,13,.,TRBJ2-5,TRBV5-6
CASSQEWSSGEQFF,TGCGCCAGCAGCCAAGAGTGGAGTAGCGGAGAGCAGTTCTTC,14,.,TRBJ2-1,TRBV4-3
CASSQEVRVTGELFF,TGCGCCAGCAGCCAAGAGGTCAGGGTCACCGGGGAGCTGTTTTTT,15,.,TRBJ2-2,TRBV4-3
CATSKNSGTGTGYGYTF,TGTGCCACCAGCAAGAATTCCGGGACAGGGACGGGCTATGGCTACACCTTC,17,TRBD1,TRBJ1-2,TRBV15
CASSDNLRAHGGETQYF,TGTGCCAGCAGTGACAATCTTAGGGCCCACGGCGGGGAGACCCAGTACTTC,17,.,TRBJ2-5,TRBV2